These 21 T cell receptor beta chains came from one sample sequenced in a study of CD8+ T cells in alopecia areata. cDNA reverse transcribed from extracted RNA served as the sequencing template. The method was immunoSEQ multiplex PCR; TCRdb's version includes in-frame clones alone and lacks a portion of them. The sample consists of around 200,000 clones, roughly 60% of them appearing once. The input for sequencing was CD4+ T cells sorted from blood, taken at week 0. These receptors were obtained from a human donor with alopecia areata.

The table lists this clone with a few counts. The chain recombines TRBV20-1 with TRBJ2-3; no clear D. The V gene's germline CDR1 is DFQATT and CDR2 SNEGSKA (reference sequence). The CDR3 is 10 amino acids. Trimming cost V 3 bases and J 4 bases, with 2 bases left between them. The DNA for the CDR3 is TGCAGTGCTAGTCCAGATACGCAGTATTTT. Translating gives CSASPDTQYF.

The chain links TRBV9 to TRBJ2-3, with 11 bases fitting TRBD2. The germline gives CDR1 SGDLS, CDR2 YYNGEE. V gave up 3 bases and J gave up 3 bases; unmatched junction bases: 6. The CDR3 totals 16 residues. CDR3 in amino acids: CASSALAGGRTDTQYF. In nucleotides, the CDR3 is TGTGCCAGCAGCGCGCTAGCGGGGGGTCGGACAGATACGCAGTATTTT.

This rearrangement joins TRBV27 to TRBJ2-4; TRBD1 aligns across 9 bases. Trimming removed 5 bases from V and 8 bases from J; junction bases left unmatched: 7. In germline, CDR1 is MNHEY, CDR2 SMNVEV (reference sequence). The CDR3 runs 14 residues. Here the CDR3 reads CASSTRQGGDIQYF. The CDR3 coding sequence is TGTGCCAGCAGTACTCGACAGGGGGGGGACATTCAGTACTTC.

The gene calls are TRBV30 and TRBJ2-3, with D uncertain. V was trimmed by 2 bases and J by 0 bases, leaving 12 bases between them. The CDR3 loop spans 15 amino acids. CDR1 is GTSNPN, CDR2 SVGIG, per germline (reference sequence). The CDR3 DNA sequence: TGTGCCTGGAGTTTCCACCCCACTAGCACAGATACGCAGTATTTT. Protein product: CAWSFHPTSTDTQYF.

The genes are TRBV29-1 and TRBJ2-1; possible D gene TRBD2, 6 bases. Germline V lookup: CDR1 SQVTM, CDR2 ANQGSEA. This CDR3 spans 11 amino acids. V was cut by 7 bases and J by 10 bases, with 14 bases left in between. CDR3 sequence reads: CSAGGREEQFF. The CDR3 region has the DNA TGCAGCGCTGGGGGTCGGGAGGAGCAGTTCTTC.

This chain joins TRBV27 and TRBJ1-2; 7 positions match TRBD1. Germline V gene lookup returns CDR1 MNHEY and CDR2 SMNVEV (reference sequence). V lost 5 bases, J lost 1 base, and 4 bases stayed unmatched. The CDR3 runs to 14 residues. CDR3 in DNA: TGTGCCAGCAGTACGACAGGGCTTAACTATGGCTACACCTTC. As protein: CASSTTGLNYGYTF.

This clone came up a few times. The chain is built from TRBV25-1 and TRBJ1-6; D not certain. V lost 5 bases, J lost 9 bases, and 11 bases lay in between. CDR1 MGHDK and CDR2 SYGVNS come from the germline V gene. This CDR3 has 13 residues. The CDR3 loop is CASSHLPGSPLHF. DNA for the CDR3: TGTGCCAGCAGTCACCTCCCTGGTTCACCCCTCCACTTT.

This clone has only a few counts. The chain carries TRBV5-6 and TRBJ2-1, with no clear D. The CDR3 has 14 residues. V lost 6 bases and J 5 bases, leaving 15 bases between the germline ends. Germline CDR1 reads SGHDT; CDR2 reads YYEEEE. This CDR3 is CASNLPARDNEQFF. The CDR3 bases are TGTGCCAGCAATTTGCCCGCCCGGGACAATGAGCAGTTCTTC.

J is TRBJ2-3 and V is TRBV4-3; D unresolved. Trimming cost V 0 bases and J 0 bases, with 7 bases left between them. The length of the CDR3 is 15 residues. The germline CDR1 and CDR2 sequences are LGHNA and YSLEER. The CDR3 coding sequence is TGCGCCAGCAGCCAAGAGGGGTTGAGCACAGATACGCAGTATTTT. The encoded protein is CASSQEGLSTDTQYF.

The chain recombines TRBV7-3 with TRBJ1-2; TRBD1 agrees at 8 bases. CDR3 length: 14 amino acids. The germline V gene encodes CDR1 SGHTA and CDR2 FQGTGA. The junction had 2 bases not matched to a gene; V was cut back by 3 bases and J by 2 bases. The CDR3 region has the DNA TGTGCCAGCAGCTTGGACAGGGAGAACTATGGCTACACCTTC. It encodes CASSLDRENYGYTF.

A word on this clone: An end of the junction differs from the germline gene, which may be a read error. CDR3 residues: CASTQAGTSENTGEPFF. The CDR3 DNA sequence: TGCGCCAGCACCCAAGCCGGGACTAGCGAAAACACCGGGGAGCCGTTTTTT. The J gene is TRBJ2-2, the V gene TRBV25-1; TRBD2 matches at 10 bases. The CDR3 contains 17 residues. Per germline, CDR1 MGHDK and CDR2 SYGVNS. The whole variable domain, remainder taken from reference TRBV25-1 and TRBJ2-2, is EADIYQTPRYLVIGTGKKITLECSQTMGHDKMYWYQQDPGMELHLIHYSYGVNSTEKGDLSSESTVSRIRTEHFPLTLESARPSHTSQYLCASTQAGTSENTGEPFFGEGSRLTVL.

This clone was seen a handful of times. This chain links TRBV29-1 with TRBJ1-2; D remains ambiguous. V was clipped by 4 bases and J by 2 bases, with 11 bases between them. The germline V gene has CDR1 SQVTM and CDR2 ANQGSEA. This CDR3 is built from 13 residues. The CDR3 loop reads CSVGRGINYGYTF. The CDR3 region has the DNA TGCAGCGTTGGTAGAGGGATAAACTATGGCTACACCTTC. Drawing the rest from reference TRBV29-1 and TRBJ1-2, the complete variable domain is SAVISQKPSRDICQRGTSLTIQCQVDSQVTMMFWYRQQPGQSLTLIATANQGSEATYESGFVIDKFPISRPNLTFSTLTVSNMSPEDSSIYLCSVGRGINYGYTFGSGTRLTVV.

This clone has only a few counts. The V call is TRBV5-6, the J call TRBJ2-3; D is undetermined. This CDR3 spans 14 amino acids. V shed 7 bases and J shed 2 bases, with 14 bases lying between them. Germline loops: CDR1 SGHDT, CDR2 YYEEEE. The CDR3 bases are TGTGCCAGCTTTCGGACGGTTCCCACAGATACGCAGTATTTT. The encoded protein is CASFRTVPTDTQYF.

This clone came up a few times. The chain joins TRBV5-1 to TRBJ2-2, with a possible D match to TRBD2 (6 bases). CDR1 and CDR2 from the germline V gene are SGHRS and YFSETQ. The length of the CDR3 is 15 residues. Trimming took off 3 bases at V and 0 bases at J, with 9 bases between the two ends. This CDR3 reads CASSSGLTNTGELFF. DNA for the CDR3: TGCGCCAGCAGCTCGGGACTCACGAACACCGGGGAGCTGTTTTTT.

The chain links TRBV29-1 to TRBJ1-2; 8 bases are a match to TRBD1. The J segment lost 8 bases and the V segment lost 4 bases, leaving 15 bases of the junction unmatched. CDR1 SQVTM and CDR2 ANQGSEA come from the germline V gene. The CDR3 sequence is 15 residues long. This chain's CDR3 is CSVGLRSQGAWGYTF. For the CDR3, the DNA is TGCAGCGTTGGTCTTCGTAGCCAGGGGGCGTGGGGCTACACCTTC.

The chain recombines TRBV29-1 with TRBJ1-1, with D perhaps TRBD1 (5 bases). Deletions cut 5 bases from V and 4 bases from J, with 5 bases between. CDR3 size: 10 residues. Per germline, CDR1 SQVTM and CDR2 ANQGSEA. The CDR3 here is CSVRGTEAFF. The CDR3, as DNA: TGCAGCGTTAGGGGCACTGAAGCTTTCTTT.

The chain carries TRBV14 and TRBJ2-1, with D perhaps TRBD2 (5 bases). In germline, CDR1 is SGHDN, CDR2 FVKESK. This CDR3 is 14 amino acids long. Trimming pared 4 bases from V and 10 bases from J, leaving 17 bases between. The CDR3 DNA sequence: TGTGCCAGCAGCCGACTACCGCCGGGCCGGGAGCAGTTCTTC. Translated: CASSRLPPGREQFF.

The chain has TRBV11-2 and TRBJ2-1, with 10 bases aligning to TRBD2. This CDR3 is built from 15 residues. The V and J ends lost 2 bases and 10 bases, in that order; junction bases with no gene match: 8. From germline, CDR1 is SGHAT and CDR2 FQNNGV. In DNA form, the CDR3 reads TGTGCCAGCAGCTTATCTAGCGGGGGCCCGAACGAGCAGTTCTTC. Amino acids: CASSLSSGGPNEQFF.

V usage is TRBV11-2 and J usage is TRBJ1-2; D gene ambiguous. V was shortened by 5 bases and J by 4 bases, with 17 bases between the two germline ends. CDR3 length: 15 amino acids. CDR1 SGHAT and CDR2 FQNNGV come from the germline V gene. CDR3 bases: TGTGCCAGCAGCCCCTATAAGGGCCAGACCTATGGCTACACCTTC. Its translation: CASSPYKGQTYGYTF.

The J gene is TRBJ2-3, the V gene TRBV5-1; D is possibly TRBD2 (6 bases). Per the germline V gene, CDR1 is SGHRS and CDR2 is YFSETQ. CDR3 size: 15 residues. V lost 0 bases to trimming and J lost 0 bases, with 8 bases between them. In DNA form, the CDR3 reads TGCGCCAGCAGCTTGGCGCGGGGTAGCACAGATACGCAGTATTTT. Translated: CASSLARGSTDTQYF.

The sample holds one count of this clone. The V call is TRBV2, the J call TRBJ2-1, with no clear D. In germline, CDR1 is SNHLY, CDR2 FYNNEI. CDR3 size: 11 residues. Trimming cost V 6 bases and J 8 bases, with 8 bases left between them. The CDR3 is CASSLADEQFF. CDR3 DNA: TGTGCCAGCAGCTTAGCAGATGAGCAGTTCTTC.